This TCR beta chain emerged from a study of cytomegalovirus exposure and HLA in healthy donors. The CDR3 runs 14 residues. Germline CDR1 and CDR2: GTSNPN and SVGIG (reference sequence). Deletions cut 3 bases from V and 2 bases from J, with 13 bases between. PCR amplification relied on 60 Vbeta primers (plus 13 Jbeta primers). Measured with immunoSEQ multiplex PCR; TCRdb has only the in-frame clones, and not every one. The repertoire includes roughly 43,000 clones, about 60% of them detected once, and roughly 9.3% sits in the top ten. The rearrangement joins TRBV30 to TRBJ1-1; maybe TRBD1 (6 bases). The specimen was PBMCs. This TCR came from a human donor in good health. The CDR3 loop is CAWSTDRSNTEAFF. The CDR3 DNA sequence: TGTGCCTGGAGCACGGACAGAAGTAACACTGAAGCTTTCTTT.